These 14 T cell receptor beta chains were sequenced from one sample in a study of T cells in Graves' hyperthyroidism and ophthalmopathy. From RNA transcripts, TCR beta CDR3 regions were amplified. HTBI primers drove first-round RT-PCR of the TCR CDR3. A single record per CDR3 protein comes from TCRdb applying MiXCR to the multiplex PCR reads. This table has about 360,000 distinct CDR3 sequences, about 13% appearing once. Source material: blood. The origin of the receptors is a young woman with Graves' hyperthyroidism.

This clonotype was seen repeatedly, ten times or more. V is TRBV3-1 and J is TRBJ2-3, with 14 positions matching TRBD2. Germline CDR1 and CDR2: LGHDT and YNNKEL (reference sequence). Losses at the gene ends were 1 base for V and 3 bases for J; bases not matched to a gene: 0. The length of the CDR3 is 16 residues. CDR3 in DNA: TGTGCCAGCAGCCAAGGACTAGCGGGGGGGACAGATACGCAGTATTTT. Its translation: CASSQGLAGGTDTQYF.

Many counts were recorded for this clonotype. The chain is built from TRBV3-1 and TRBJ2-1; 10 bases line up with TRBD2. This CDR3 region has 14 residues. Looked up from germline, CDR1 is LGHDT and CDR2 is YNNKEL (reference sequence). J gave up 7 bases and V 4 bases, and 4 bases lay outside the gene matches. CDR3: CASSRAGGPNEQFF. The CDR3 DNA is TGTGCCAGCAGCCGAGCGGGAGGGCCAAATGAGCAGTTCTTC.

This clonotype appeared many times. The V and J genes are TRBV19 and TRBJ1-1, with TRBD1 identical over 9 bases. Germline CDR1 is LNHDA and CDR2 is SQIVND (reference sequence). V lost 5 bases, J lost 4 bases, and 5 bases stayed unmatched. The CDR3 runs 14 residues. The CDR3 DNA follows: TGTGCCAGTAGTGCACAGGGGGCGAGCACTGAAGCTTTCTTT. It specifies CASSAQGASTEAFF.

With respect to this clonotype: Just one base apart from a much larger clone, this may be a read error. This chain uses TRBV29-1 with TRBJ2-7, with D perhaps TRBD1 or TRBD2 (5 bases each). CDR3 length equals 13 residues. Trimming took off 5 bases at V and 7 bases at J, with 18 bases between the two ends. CDR1 SQVTM and CDR2 ANQGSEA come from the germline V gene. The CDR3 bases are TGCAGCGTTCGGGTCCAGGGTGAGGGGGAGCAGTACTTC. It codes for CSVRVQGEGEQYF.

This clonotype was counted many times. V gene TRBV29-1 combines with J gene TRBJ2-2; a possible D gene is TRBD1 (5 bases). V was trimmed by 7 bases and J by 8 bases, leaving 11 bases between them. Per germline, CDR1 SQVTM and CDR2 ANQGSEA. The CDR3 totals 11 residues. CDR3 DNA sequence: TGCAGCGGTAGGGGCTTGGGGGAGCTGTTTTTT. Protein sequence: CSGRGLGELFF.

Concerning this clonotype: A single base separates this from a much larger clone, so it may be a read error. This chain links TRBV19 with TRBJ1-1, with 9 positions matching TRBD1. CDR3 length: 16 residues. V lost 4 bases, J lost 6 bases, and 12 bases stayed unmatched. Germline loops: CDR1 LNHDA, CDR2 SQIVND (reference sequence). The CDR3 spells CASSTRTGAEEAEAFF. In nucleotides, the CDR3 is TGTGCCAGTAGTACCCGGACAGGGGCGGAAGAGGCTGAAGCTTTCTTT.

This clonotype was found many times. The V and J genes are TRBV5-5 and TRBJ2-2; perhaps TRBD1 as D (5 bases). Germline assignment: CDR1 SGHKS and CDR2 YYEKEE (reference sequence). The CDR3 is 14 amino acids. V shed 0 bases and J shed 4 bases, with 7 bases lying between them. CDR3 bases: TGTGCCAGCAGCTTGGGACAGAGCACCGGGGAGCTGTTTTTT. It codes for CASSLGQSTGELFF. Full variable domain (rest looked up from reference TRBV5-5 and TRBJ2-2): DAGVTQSPTHLIKTRGQQVTLRCSPISGHKSVSWYQQVLGQGPQFIFQYYEKEERGRGNFPDRFSARQFPNYSSELNVNALLLGDSALYLCASSLGQSTGELFFGEGSRLTVL.

This clonotype was seen ten or more times. This sequence joins TRBV7-2 and TRBJ2-3; the D is unclear. Germline CDR1 SGHTA, CDR2 FQGNSA. The CDR3 runs 12 residues. Trimming took 8 bases from V and 3 from J, leaving 9 bases between them. In DNA form, the CDR3 reads TGTGCCAGCCGGGTAGGGACAGATACGCAGTATTTT. Protein: CASRVGTDTQYF.

This clonotype has a count of ten or more. The V gene is TRBV6-1, the J gene TRBJ1-5, with 8 nucleotides matching TRBD1. This CDR3 has 17 residues. V dropped 9 bases and J dropped 0; count of bases not matched to a gene: 13. Germline V gene lookup returns CDR1 MNHNS and CDR2 SASEGT. This CDR3 reads CASSFDRGFSSNQPQHF. CDR3 bases: TGTGCCAGTTCTTTCGACAGGGGATTTTCTAGCAATCAGCCCCAGCATTTT.

This clonotype has ten or more counts. The CDR3 coding sequence is TGTGCCAGCAGTGAAGGAAGGGCAGAAAGGAACACTGAAGCTTTCTTT. It is translated as CASSEGRAERNTEAFF. This rearrangement joins TRBV2 to TRBJ1-1; D remains unclear. The CDR3 sequence is 16 residues long. CDR1 is SNHLY and CDR2 is FYNNEI in the germline V gene. V gave up 1 base and J gave up 1 base, with 13 bases separating them.

In its sample, this clonotype was seen many times. This rearrangement joins TRBV7-3 to TRBJ1-6, with D perhaps TRBD1 (6 bases). Trimming took off 5 bases at V and 0 bases at J, with 14 bases between the two ends. The germline V gene has CDR1 SGHTA and CDR2 FQGTGA. CDR3 length: 17 residues. CDR3 sequence (DNA): TGTGCCAGCAGCCTACAGGGTTCTAGCTCCTATAATTCACCCCTCCACTTT. Residues: CASSLQGSSSYNSPLHF.

The table lists this clonotype with many counts. The chain has TRBV2 and TRBJ2-6; 7 bases line up with TRBD1. V was pared by 5 bases and J by 7 bases, with 5 bases of the junction left unmatched. Germline V lookup: CDR1 SNHLY, CDR2 FYNNEI. The CDR3 is 14 residues long. The CDR3, as DNA: TGTGCCAGCAGTATTAGGGGGCACGCCAACGTCCTGACTTTC. Protein: CASSIRGHANVLTF.

In this sample, this clonotype turned up a few times. V and J are TRBV19 and TRBJ2-1; 10 bases line up with TRBD2. CDR3 length: 16 amino acids. V lost 5 bases and J lost 4; bases outside the gene matches: 8. CDR1 and CDR2 (germline): LNHDA, SQIVND (reference sequence). The CDR3 sequence is CASSSPSGSLYNEQFF. CDR3 DNA: TGTGCCAGTAGTTCCCCTAGCGGGAGCTTGTACAATGAGCAGTTCTTC.

This clonotype was counted a few times. The chain is built from TRBV25-1 and TRBJ1-6; D remains ambiguous. The V end was cut by 0 bases, the J end by 4 bases, with 7 bases between. The CDR3 consists of 15 residues. Germline V gene data show CDR1 as MGHDK and CDR2 as SYGVNS. This CDR3 is CASSEYYGYNSPLHF. The CDR3 DNA reads TGTGCCAGCAGTGAATACTACGGGTATAATTCACCCCTCCACTTT.